This is a list of T cell receptor beta chains from one sample in a study of blood T cells in healthy people across ages. TCRdb re-called the 5' RACE reads with MiXCR, one entry per CDR3 protein. The data hold roughly 860,000 distinct CDR3 sequences, with approximately 65% observed a single time. Sequenced sample: blood. Receptor source: a man under 40 in good health. CDR3s include the opening cysteine and the closing phenylalanine or tryptophan. The D gene is left open where the match is weak. Clone size is shown for a subset of rows, as once, few, many or a class of expanded clone.

d_call	clone_size	v_call	j_call	cdr3_aa	cdr3_nt
TRBD2	NA	TRBV4-2	TRBJ2-5	CASSQETSGAGWEFETQYF	TGTGCCAGCAGCCAGGAGACTAGCGGGGCTGGTTGGGAGTTTGAGACCCAGTACTTC
TRBD1	NA	TRBV6-2/TRBV6-3	TRBJ2-3	CASSYPQRQGAGDTQYF	TGTGCCAGCAGTTACCCCCAGCGACAGGGGGCTGGAGATACGCAGTATTTT
NA	NA	TRBV6-1	TRBJ2-1	CASSVYREGNEQFF	TGTGCCAGCAGTGTCTACAGGGAGGGCAATGAGCAGTTCTTC
TRBD1	once	TRBV14	TRBJ2-1	CASSQATGGHGNEQFF	TGTGCCAGCAGCCAAGCGACAGGGGGACACGGCAATGAGCAGTTCTTC
TRBD1	NA	TRBV5-6	TRBJ2-3	CASSLRDRGWDTQYF	TGTGCCAGCAGCCTCCGGGACAGGGGGTGGGATACGCAGTATTTT
NA	many	TRBV5-1	TRBJ2-1	CASSLGPAQEQFF	TGCGCCAGCAGCTTGGGTCCAGCTCAAGAGCAGTTCTTC
NA	few	TRBV4-3	TRBJ1-4	CASSQDLGGFHNEKLFF	TGCGCCAGCAGCCAAGACCTTGGAGGGTTTCATAATGAAAAACTGTTTTTT
NA	NA	TRBV14	TRBJ1-6	CASSQGRVGYGSPLHF	TGTGCCAGCAGCCAAGGGAGGGTGGGCTATGGGTCACCCCTCCACTTT
TRBD1	NA	TRBV7-3	TRBJ1-5	CASSLMGQGDSNQPQHF	TGTGCCAGCAGCTTAATGGGACAGGGGGACAGCAATCAGCCCCAGCATTTT
NA	few	TRBV29-1	TRBJ2-7	CSVKGSGEQYF	TGCAGCGTTAAGGGATCGGGCGAGCAGTACTTC
NA	NA	TRBV28	TRBJ1-5	CASSFGGLQPQHF	TGTGCCAGCAGTTTTGGGGGCTTGCAGCCCCAGCATTTT
NA	NA	TRBV12-3/TRBV12-4	TRBJ1-6	CASRPQGTDSPLHF	TGTGCCAGCAGACCCCAGGGGACGGATTCACCCCTCCACTTT
NA	NA	TRBV20-1	TRBJ2-5	CSARDNFRGRRETQYF	TGCAGTGCTAGAGATAACTTCAGGGGGAGGAGAGAGACCCAGTACTTC
NA	few	TRBV6-5	TRBJ1-1	CASSYRGNTEAFF	TGTGCCAGCAGTTATAGGGGCAACACTGAAGCTTTCTTT
NA	few	TRBV14	TRBJ2-6	CASSHLRRASGANVLTF	TGTGCCAGCAGCCACCTGAGGAGGGCCTCTGGGGCCAACGTCCTGACTTTC
TRBD1	NA	TRBV27	TRBJ1-2	CASSLYPGTGRGYTF	TGTGCCAGCAGTTTATATCCCGGGACAGGGAGAGGCTACACCTTC
NA	NA	TRBV20-1	TRBJ1-5	CSAGRGGQPQHF	TGCAGTGCGGGCAGGGGCGGGCAGCCCCAGCATTTT
NA	NA	TRBV3-1	TRBJ2-3	CASSPTSGIRTDTQYF	TGTGCCAGCAGCCCAACAAGCGGAATTCGCACAGATACGCAGTATTTT
NA	once	TRBV6-1	TRBJ2-2	CASSEPTVGGTGELFF	TGTGCCAGCAGTGAACCGACGGTGGGGGGAACCGGGGAGCTGTTTTTT
TRBD1	NA	TRBV7-2	TRBJ1-2	CASSVGTEYGYTF	TGTGCCAGCAGCGTCGGGACAGAGTATGGCTACACCTTC
TRBD1	NA	TRBV7-2	TRBJ1-1	CASSFIRGATEAFF	TGTGCCAGCAGCTTTATCAGGGGGGCCACTGAAGCTTTCTTT
NA	few	TRBV7-9	TRBJ1-2	CASEVAWGEFNYGYTF	TGTGCCAGCGAAGTGGCTTGGGGGGAGTTTAACTATGGCTACACCTTC
NA	NA	TRBV18	TRBJ2-1	CASSSWGQAYFEQFF	TGTGCCAGCTCAAGCTGGGGACAAGCCTACTTTGAGCAGTTCTTC
NA	few	TRBV7-9	TRBJ2-3	CASSLQWRNTDTQYF	TGTGCCAGCAGCTTACAATGGCGCAACACAGATACGCAGTATTTT
NA	NA	TRBV5-1	TRBJ2-5	CASSLGAGMIQETQYF	TGCGCCAGCAGCTTGGGGGCAGGGATGATTCAAGAGACCCAGTACTTC
NA	NA	TRBV5-1	TRBJ2-4	CASSLGQNAKNIQYF	TGCGCCAGCAGCTTGGGACAGAATGCCAAAAACATTCAGTACTTC
NA	once	TRBV27	TRBJ2-6	CASSFTRPSGANVLTF	TGTGCCAGCAGTTTCACCAGACCCTCTGGGGCCAACGTCCTGACTTTC